The TCR beta chain described here comes from a study of T cells expressing NK-cell markers. Across the study: Sequencing of TCR beta repertoires drew on sorted CD3+CD56+NKG2C+, CD3+CD56+NKG2C- and CD3+CD56-NKG2C+ T cells. Seropositivity for HCMV was found in most of the eight sequenced donors, with one seronegative.

TCRdb re-called the 5' RACE reads and gives one entry per CDR3 protein, without DNA. The sample has 350,000 to 400,000 distinct CDR3 sequences. This CDR3 is 14 amino acids long. CDR1 KGHSH and CDR2 LQKENI come from the germline V gene. Study conclusions and caveats: Dominant NKG2C+ clonotypes in 6 or 7 donors made up roughly 1.0-7.0% of CD8+ T cells. Dominance of the CD3+CD56-NKG2C+ fraction by these clonotypes also held in a handful of donors.

On this clonotype itself: No antigen is known for it.

This receptor was obtained from a woman aged 45-65 years in good health. The source material was blood T cells: a sorted CD56 or NKG2C T cell subset, CD4+ or CD8+ T cells, or bulk PBMC T cells (not recorded which). V gene TRBV18 combines with J gene TRBJ2-7; no DNA is available, so the TRBD2 call from TCRdb remains unchecked. The CDR3 is CASSPSVATYEQYF.